Below, one TCR beta chain is given with its context. V dropped 6 bases and J dropped 5 bases, with 19 bases sitting between them. The length of the CDR3 is 16 residues. CDR1 is MNHEY and CDR2 is SMNVEV in the germline V gene (reference sequence). The data were obtained in a study of control samples from healthy donors and cancer patients. Sequencing was performed with immunoSEQ multiplex PCR; in TCRdb, only in-frame clones are kept and a portion is missing. Here the sample spans about 250,000 clones, more than 65% being singletons. The TCR originated in a woman aged 60 to 75 with lung cancer. The sequenced material came from PBMCs. The chain links TRBV27 to TRBJ1-4; D uncertain. The CDR3 nucleotides read TGTGCCAGCAGAGCAAGCGACGGCGGCTCGAATGAAAAACTGTTTTTT. The encoded protein is CASRASDGGSNEKLFF.